What follows are 19 T cell receptor beta chains derived from one specimen sequenced in a study of metastatic and nonmetastatic thyroid tumors (dated by TCRdb to 2020 to 2021). None of the patients had been given any treatment before thyroid surgery. Library preparation employed PCR. TCRdb records Illumina HiSeq 4000 as the sequencer. Using fastp at Q25 and MiXCR, TCRdb reprocessed the public reads and kept productive beta chains. This sample gives around 30,000 clones in total; approximately 17% of them show up just once. The ten largest clones add up to under 5% of the sample. What was sequenced was blood. The origin of the receptors is a female donor with papillary thyroid cancer or a benign thyroid nodule (not recorded which). Some clones in this sample may be carry-over from other donors' samples.

This clone occurred many times. V is TRBV3-1 and J is TRBJ2-1; D is ambiguous. Trimming took 4 bases from V and 2 from J, leaving 3 bases between them. The CDR3 is made up of 12 amino acids. Germline CDR1 and CDR2: LGHDT and YNNKEL (reference sequence). As DNA, the CDR3 is TGTGCCAGCAGCCCCACCTACAATGAGCAGTTCTTC. Translating gives CASSPTYNEQFF.

This clone has a count of ten or more. Other DNA sequences within the sample encode an identical CDR3. V usage is TRBV5-4 and J usage is TRBJ2-3, with 7 positions matching TRBD2. The trim removed 2 bases at V and 1 base at J, leaving 4 bases unmatched. This CDR3 has 15 amino acids. CDR1 is SGHNT, CDR2 YYREEE, per germline (reference sequence). The CDR3 bases are TGTGCCAGCAGCTTCCGCGCGGGAGGCACAGATACGCAGTATTTT. Residues: CASSFRAGGTDTQYF.

The table lists this clone with many counts. The chain employs TRBV9 and TRBJ1-3, with D possibly matching TRBD1 (5 bases). V was trimmed by 4 bases and J by 3 bases, leaving 14 bases between them. Germline CDR1 SGDLS, CDR2 YYNGEE. This CDR3 spans 15 amino acids. CDR3 amino acids: CASSYTSTVGNTIYF. The CDR3 DNA is TGTGCCAGCAGCTATACATCGACAGTTGGAAACACCATATATTTT.

This clone was seen repeatedly, ten times or more. V gene TRBV6-4 combines with J gene TRBJ1-6, with D possibly TRBD1 on 5 matching bases. CDR3 length equals 13 residues. The ends were cut back, 4 bases at V and 14 bases at J, with 15 bases in the middle. Germline V CDR1 and CDR2: MRHNA, SNTAGT. The CDR3 sequence is CASSGAQGEALHF. CDR3 in DNA: TGTGCCAGCAGTGGAGCGCAGGGAGAGGCCCTCCACTTT.

The chain recombines TRBV24-1 with TRBJ2-1; D is possibly TRBD1 (5 bases). The CDR3 is 13 residues long. Trimming removed 6 bases at V and 12 bases at J, with 17 bases between. The germline CDR1 and CDR2 sequences are KGHDR and SFDVKD. For the CDR3, the DNA is TGTGCCACCAGTAGAGACCGTGACAGTGGGCAGTTCTTC. Amino acids: CATSRDRDSGQFF.

This clone showed up many times. The V and J genes are TRBV30 and TRBJ2-7, with 12 bases identical to TRBD1. Per germline, CDR1 GTSNPN and CDR2 SVGIG (reference sequence). Trimming took 2 bases from V and 4 from J; bases not matched to a gene: 6. CDR3 length: 15 amino acids. The CDR3 sequence is CAWSKAGQGAYEQYF. CDR3 bases: TGTGCCTGGAGTAAGGCGGGACAGGGGGCATACGAGCAGTACTTC.

CDR3 amino acids: CASSQVGADTQYF. The CDR3 nucleotides are TGTGCCAGCAGCCAAGTAGGGGCAGATACGCAGTATTTT. The rearrangement uses TRBV3-1 and TRBJ2-3; TRBD1 might be the D (5 bases). The germline gives CDR1 LGHDT, CDR2 YNNKEL (reference sequence). The CDR3 contains 13 residues. With 1 base removed from V and 4 bases from J, the gap between germline ends came to 6 bases.

This chain joins TRBV11-2 and TRBJ2-1; 8 nucleotides agree with TRBD2. Germline lookup yields CDR1 SGHAT and CDR2 FQNNGV. Losses at the gene ends were 4 bases for V and 8 bases for J; bases not matched to a gene: 13. The CDR3 is 16 residues long. As DNA, the CDR3 is TGTGCCAGCAGCTCCAAGGCTAGCGGGTGGCTCGATGAGCAGTTCTTC. Translating gives CASSSKASGWLDEQFF.

The V and J genes are TRBV9 and TRBJ2-7; maybe TRBD1 (5 bases). The CDR3 has 16 amino acids. V was trimmed by 5 bases and J by 3 bases, leaving 21 bases between them. From germline, CDR1 is SGDLS and CDR2 YYNGEE. The CDR3 DNA reads TGTGCCAGCAGAATAGGGGCCAATCGGGCGGACTACGAGCAGTACTTC. Protein product: CASRIGANRADYEQYF.

This clone was recorded at least ten times. This chain joins TRBV7-9 and TRBJ1-2; D unresolved. CDR3 length equals 14 residues. Germline V gene lookup returns CDR1 SEHNR and CDR2 FQNEAQ (reference sequence). The V end lost 5 bases, the J end lost 2 bases, and 12 bases lay between the germline ends. The CDR3 sequence is CASSPERLNYGYTF. CDR3 DNA sequence: TGTGCCAGCAGCCCTGAACGGTTAAACTATGGCTACACCTTC.

This chain links TRBV5-1 with TRBJ2-5; 7 bases agree with TRBD1. Looked up from germline, CDR1 is SGHRS and CDR2 is YFSETQ. The V segment lost 3 bases and the J segment 2 bases; nucleotides outside the gene matches: 4. The CDR3 extends over 14 amino acids. The DNA of the CDR3 is TGCGCCAGCAGCTACCGGGACAGTCAAGAGACCCAGTACTTC. Protein: CASSYRDSQETQYF.

This clone ranks as medium-sized (0.01 to 0.1%). V usage is TRBV24-1 and J usage is TRBJ2-1; 7 nucleotides agree with TRBD1. CDR3 size: 14 residues. Germline V gene data show CDR1 as KGHDR and CDR2 as SFDVKD. The ends lost 5 bases at V and 9 bases at J; junction bases unmatched: 9. The CDR3 region is CATSGAGGRGEQFF. The CDR3 nucleotides are TGTGCCACCAGTGGGGCAGGGGGACGGGGTGAGCAGTTCTTC.

This clone was recorded at least ten times. The V gene is TRBV3-1, the J gene TRBJ1-5; D ambiguous. The CDR3 is 16 residues long. The V gene's germline CDR1 is LGHDT and CDR2 YNNKEL (reference sequence). Trimming shortened V by 1 base and J by 2 bases, and 12 bases separated the two germline ends. DNA of the CDR3: TGTGCCAGCAGCCAAGCCGCTCCTGGAGGCAATCAGCCCCAGCATTTT. Encoded protein: CASSQAAPGGNQPQHF.

The V gene is TRBV6-4, the J gene TRBJ2-7; 9 bases fit TRBD1. V trimming: 7 bases; J trimming: 6 bases; junction bases outside the gene matches: 7. CDR1 MRHNA and CDR2 SNTAGT come from the germline V gene. The CDR3 is made up of 13 amino acids. The CDR3 sequence: CASTWTGEAEQYF. The CDR3, as DNA: TGTGCCAGCACTTGGACAGGGGAGGCCGAGCAGTACTTC.

In this sample, this clone turned up many times. DNA of the CDR3: TGTGCCAGCTCACCAGGGACGGAACAAGAGACCCAGTACTTC. Its protein is CASSPGTEQETQYF. V usage is TRBV18 and J usage is TRBJ2-5; D tentatively fits TRBD1 or TRBD2 (5 bases each). There are 14 residues in the CDR3. Trimming stripped 2 bases from V and 2 bases from J, with 9 bases between. Germline CDR1 reads KGHSH; CDR2 reads LQKENI.

This clone is a singleton in its sample. This chain links TRBV11-2 with TRBJ2-3; 11 bases match TRBD2. The trim removed 4 bases at V and 6 bases at J, leaving 9 bases unmatched. The germline CDR1 and CDR2 sequences are SGHAT and FQNNGV. The CDR3 is 16 amino acids. CDR3 nucleotides: TGTGCCAGCAGCTCTACTAGCGGGAGCTGGGTGGATACGCAGTATTTT. Its protein product is CASSSTSGSWVDTQYF.

This clone was seen a few times. The V gene is TRBV6-1, the J gene TRBJ2-7; D possibly corresponds to TRBD1 (5 bases). The CDR3 is 13 amino acids. Germline values: CDR1 MNHNS, CDR2 SASEGT. V lost 4 bases and J lost 3, with 10 bases in between. CDR3 nucleotide sequence: TGTGCCAGCAGTGGGGGCACAAGCTACGAGCAGTACTTC. Translated, it gives CASSGGTSYEQYF.

The sample holds many counts of this clone. This chain connects TRBV3-1 to TRBJ1-3; TRBD1 might be the D (6 bases). CDR1 and CDR2 from the germline V gene are LGHDT and YNNKEL (reference sequence). The CDR3 runs 15 residues. The V and J ends lost 5 bases and 4 bases respectively, with 15 bases between them. The CDR3 nucleotides are TGTGCCAGCAGCTCAAGGACAGTTAGGGGAAACACCATATATTTT. Protein: CASSSRTVRGNTIYF.

As concerns this clone: Relative to the germline gene, one junction end is altered; a read error may explain this. V and J are TRBV19 and TRBJ2-7; 7 bases fit TRBD1. CDR1 LNHDA and CDR2 SQIVND come from the germline V gene (reference sequence). The CDR3 is 15 residues long. The chain's CDR3 is CASRAQGVLSYEQYF. CDR3 in DNA: TGCGCGAGTAGAGCTCAGGGGGTTCTCTCCTACGAGCAGTACTTC. Filled out from reference TRBV19 and TRBJ2-7, the complete variable domain reads DGGITQSPKYLFRKEGQNVTLSCEQNLNHDAMYWYRQDPGQGLRLIYYSQIVNDFQKGDIAEGYSVSREKKESFPLTVTSAQKNPTAFYLCASRAQGVLSYEQYFGPGTRLTVT.